This passage covers 17 T cell receptor beta chains from one sample sequenced in a study of shared clonotypes between healthy human individuals. Naive CD8 cells were CD45RO-negative, positively selected for CCR7, excluding terminally differentiated effector memory CD45RA+ cells. The repertoire was sequenced with immunoSEQ multiplex PCR; TCRdb's copy has only in-frame clones and lacks some. Of around 1.9 million clones listed, roughly 91% are singletons. Sequencing was done on a sample of naive CD8+ T cells from PBMCs. All receptors derive from a young man in good health. Some clones in this sample may be carry-over from other donors' samples.

This clone has a single count. In DNA, the CDR3 is TGTGCCAGCTCACCAAAAACAGGGAAGGGCTTCGGGGAGACCCAGTACTTC. Protein sequence: CASSPKTGKGFGETQYF. V gene TRBV18 combines with J gene TRBJ2-5, with a tentative D call TRBD1 (6 bases). The CDR3 is made up of 17 amino acids. V was clipped by 2 bases and J by 5 bases, with 21 bases between them. Germline V gene lookup returns CDR1 KGHSH and CDR2 LQKENI.

Concerning this clone: Other DNA sequences from this sample encode an identical CDR3 as well. The chain is built from TRBV27 and TRBJ1-1; 7 nucleotides agree with TRBD1. CDR1 is MNHEY and CDR2 is SMNVEV in the germline V gene (reference sequence). Germline trimming cut 3 bases from V and 5 bases from J; bases unmatched to any gene: 6. This CDR3 region has 14 residues. This chain's CDR3 is CASSLRGGGTEAFF. CDR3 in DNA: TGTGCCAGCAGTTTGAGAGGGGGCGGTACTGAAGCTTTCTTT.

The chain is built from TRBV27 and TRBJ1-1, with D possibly matching TRBD1 (6 bases). This CDR3 region has 15 residues. Germline V lookup: CDR1 MNHEY, CDR2 SMNVEV (reference sequence). V shed 4 bases and J shed 1 base, with 13 bases lying between them. The CDR3 is CASSSNLDRNTEAFF. CDR3 nucleotides: TGTGCCAGCAGTTCTAATTTGGACAGGAACACTGAAGCTTTCTTT.

The chain links TRBV5-1 to TRBJ2-7, with 8 nucleotides matching TRBD1. There are 14 residues in the CDR3. With 4 bases clipped from V and 2 bases from J, the junction kept 5 bases outside the gene matches. Germline loops: CDR1 SGHRS, CDR2 YFSETQ. Written as DNA, the CDR3 is TGCGCCAGCAGCGGACAGGGAGTCCCCTACGAGCAGTACTTC. It specifies CASSGQGVPYEQYF.

Of note for this clone: In the same sample, other DNA sequences code for this CDR3. The J gene is TRBJ2-3, the V gene TRBV27; 11 nucleotides line up with TRBD2. The CDR3 has 15 residues. The junction had 3 bases not matched to a gene; V was cut back by 4 bases and J by 3 bases. CDR1 is MNHEY and CDR2 is SMNVEV in the germline V gene (reference sequence). The CDR3 nucleotides read TGTGCCAGCAGTTCTACTAGCGGGAGAACAGATACGCAGTATTTT. It is translated as CASSSTSGRTDTQYF.

The V and J genes are TRBV6-5 and TRBJ2-7; no reliable D call. Germline V gene lookup returns CDR1 MNHEY and CDR2 SVGAGI. Trimming pared 2 bases from V and 3 bases from J, leaving 5 bases between. This CDR3 comprises 12 residues. CDR3 nucleotides: TGTGCCAGCAGTTACGACAACTACGAGCAGTACTTC. This gives the protein CASSYDNYEQYF.

This chain links TRBV27 with TRBJ2-6, with TRBD1 matching 7 bases. In germline, CDR1 is MNHEY, CDR2 SMNVEV (reference sequence). The CDR3 has 18 amino acids. Losses at the gene ends were 5 bases for V and 2 bases for J; bases not matched to a gene: 12. Here the CDR3 DNA reads TGTGCCAGCAGTCTCCATCCCGCCGGACAGGCTGGGGCCAACGTCCTGACTTTC. Residues: CASSLHPAGQAGANVLTF.

The sample holds one count of this clone. V gene TRBV7-3 combines with J gene TRBJ1-1; D uncertain. V was shortened by 5 bases and J by 3 bases, with 10 bases between the two germline ends. Germline CDR1 reads SGHTA; CDR2 reads FQGTGA. The CDR3 is 13 amino acids. Here the CDR3 reads CASSKTGYTEAFF. Written as DNA, the CDR3 is TGTGCCAGCAGCAAAACCGGGTACACTGAAGCTTTCTTT.

CDR3 DNA: TGTGCCAGTAGCCTTGGTATCAATGAGCAGTTCTTC. Encoded protein: CASSLGINEQFF. The chain uses TRBV19 and TRBJ2-1, with no clear D. The CDR3 loop spans 12 amino acids. Germline V gives CDR1 LNHDA, CDR2 SQIVND (reference sequence). The V and J ends lost 6 bases and 6 bases respectively, with 9 bases between them.

The chain links TRBV28 to TRBJ1-5, with D unclear. CDR3 length equals 15 residues. V was trimmed by 4 bases and J by 0 bases, leaving 10 bases between them. Germline CDR1 is MDHEN and CDR2 is SYDVKM. For the CDR3, the DNA is TGTGCCAGCAGTTCCGGACGAAATAGCAATCAGCCCCAGCATTTT. It specifies CASSSGRNSNQPQHF.

The J gene is TRBJ2-7, the V gene TRBV27; 7 nucleotides align to TRBD1. The CDR3 totals 12 residues. Germline CDR1 and CDR2: MNHEY and SMNVEV (reference sequence). V was pared by 5 bases and J by 6 bases, with 4 bases of the junction left unmatched. In nucleotides, the CDR3 is TGTGCCAGCAGTCTGAACAGGGGCGAGCAGTACTTC. It translates to CASSLNRGEQYF.

V and J are TRBV4-1 and TRBJ1-5; no reliable D call. The CDR3 spans 14 residues. With 4 bases removed from V and 0 bases from J, the gap between germline ends came to 7 bases. Germline CDR1 MGHRA, CDR2 YSYEKL. The CDR3 spells CASSLVYSNQPQHF. CDR3 sequence (DNA): TGCGCCAGCAGCCTCGTTTATAGCAATCAGCCCCAGCATTTT.

About this clone itself: The sample contains more than one DNA sequence encoding this CDR3. The rearrangement joins TRBV19 to TRBJ2-1; 16 bases align to TRBD2. There are 15 residues in the CDR3. Germline V CDR1 and CDR2: LNHDA, SQIVND (reference sequence). Trimming at V came to 6 bases and at J to 7 bases, leaving 3 bases not matched to a gene. Written as DNA, the CDR3 is TGTGCCAGTAGCGTGGGACTAGCGGGGGGGAATGAGCAGTTCTTC. It specifies CASSVGLAGGNEQFF.

This clone was observed a handful of times. Other DNA sequences in the sample encode the same CDR3. The chain's CDR3 is CAWSVGRGTEAFF. The CDR3 DNA reads TGTGCCTGGAGTGTGGGGAGGGGAACTGAAGCTTTCTTT. This sequence joins TRBV30 and TRBJ1-1; maybe TRBD1 (5 bases). CDR3 length: 13 amino acids. With 0 bases removed from V and 5 bases from J, the gap between germline ends came to 10 bases. The germline V gene has CDR1 GTSNPN and CDR2 SVGIG (reference sequence).

J is TRBJ2-1 and V is TRBV19; TRBD2 agrees at 8 bases. CDR1 and CDR2 (germline): LNHDA, SQIVND (reference sequence). V shed 4 bases and J 2 bases; nucleotides not matched to a gene: 4. The CDR3 is made up of 15 amino acids. This chain's CDR3 is CASSRVAGPYNEQFF. The CDR3 DNA is TGTGCCAGTAGTAGGGTAGCGGGACCCTACAATGAGCAGTTCTTC.

The chain combines TRBV27 with TRBJ2-5, with TRBD2 matching 10 bases. The germline CDR1 and CDR2 sequences are MNHEY and SMNVEV (reference sequence). Trimming at V came to 5 bases and at J to 2 bases, leaving 8 bases not matched to a gene. The CDR3 length is 16 residues. The CDR3 loop reads CASSNRAGGGQETQYF. CDR3 DNA sequence: TGTGCCAGCAGTAACCGAGCGGGAGGGGGGCAAGAGACCCAGTACTTC.

The chain couples TRBV29-1 to TRBJ2-7, with 9 bases aligning to TRBD2. CDR3 size: 13 residues. Germline CDR1 SQVTM, CDR2 ANQGSEA. The ends lost 7 bases at V and 7 bases at J; junction bases unmatched: 11. CDR3 region: CSGVLAGPGEQYF. The CDR3 nucleotides read TGCAGCGGCGTCCTAGCGGGGCCCGGGGAGCAGTACTTC.